The 20 T cell receptor beta chains given below trace back to one sample, sequenced in a study of OX40 agonist ivuxolimab in advanced cancers. Some clones are missing from TCRdb's copy, which holds only in-frame ones; the method was immunoSEQ multiplex PCR. In the table there are some 87,000 clones, roughly 91% of which are singletons. The starting material was CD4+ or CD8+ T cells sorted from blood, obtained in a trial of the OX40 agonist ivuxolimab. These receptors all stem from an adult with an advanced solid tumor such as melanoma, head and neck, liver or kidney cancer.

The V and J genes are TRBV4-2 and TRBJ2-1, with 10 bases matching TRBD2. The germline V gene has CDR1 LGHNA and CDR2 YNFKEQ. This CDR3 is 17 amino acids long. The J segment lost 10 bases and the V segment lost 2 bases, leaving 14 bases of the junction unmatched. CDR3 sequence (DNA): TGTGCCAGCAGCCAACGGACTAGCGGCCAGGGGGGGCAGGAGCAGTTCTTC. Translating gives CASSQRTSGQGGQEQFF.

The J gene is TRBJ2-3, the V gene TRBV18, with TRBD2 matching 9 bases. CDR1 is KGHSH and CDR2 is LQKENI in the germline V gene. J lost 5 bases, V lost 6 bases, and 15 bases had no gene match. CDR3 length: 17 residues. The CDR3 here is CASSILRSGSGKDTQYF. CDR3 sequence (DNA): TGTGCCAGCTCCATACTACGTAGCGGGAGCGGGAAAGATACGCAGTATTTT.

This chain links TRBV7-2 with TRBJ2-6; 10 bases fit TRBD2. The germline CDR1 and CDR2 sequences are SGHTA and FQGNSA. Germline trimming cut 5 bases from V and 0 bases from J; bases unmatched to any gene: 7. This CDR3 is 18 amino acids long. The CDR3 loop reads CASSPRLAGLSGANVLTF. Written as DNA, the CDR3 is TGTGCCAGCAGCCCCCGACTAGCGGGCCTCTCTGGGGCCAACGTCCTGACTTTC.

This rearrangement joins TRBV6-6 to TRBJ1-1, with TRBD1 matching over 9 bases. V lost 2 bases, J lost 1 base, and 2 bases stayed unmatched. Germline lookup yields CDR1 MNHNY and CDR2 SVGAGI (reference sequence). This CDR3 has 15 amino acids. The CDR3 spells CASSYPGQGNTEAFF. In DNA, the CDR3 is TGTGCCAGCAGTTACCCGGGACAGGGGAACACTGAAGCTTTCTTT.

The chain joins TRBV6-6 to TRBJ1-2, with a tentative D call TRBD1 (5 bases). Germline CDR1 reads MNHNY; CDR2 reads SVGAGI (reference sequence). This CDR3 spans 15 amino acids. Trimming removed 2 bases from V and 2 bases from J, with 12 bases in between. CDR3 in DNA: TGTGCCAGCAGTTACAGGGGTTCGGCCAACTATGGCTACACCTTC. Residues: CASSYRGSANYGYTF.

This chain connects TRBV7-9 to TRBJ2-5, with D unclear. V dropped 2 bases and J dropped 4 bases, with 8 bases sitting between them. This CDR3 is built from 13 residues. Looked up from germline, CDR1 is SEHNR and CDR2 is FQNEAQ (reference sequence). CDR3 nucleotide sequence: TGTGCCAGCAGCTTAAATCCGAGAGAGACCCAGTACTTC. It encodes CASSLNPRETQYF.

The V and J genes are TRBV5-1 and TRBJ1-4; 7 bases are shared with TRBD1. CDR1 and CDR2 from the germline V gene are SGHRS and YFSETQ. Trimming cost V 1 base and J 2 bases; bases outside gene matches: 5. The CDR3 extends over 16 amino acids. The CDR3 here is CASSLTPGQTNEKLFF. In DNA form, the CDR3 reads TGCGCCAGCAGCTTGACCCCGGGACAGACTAATGAAAAACTGTTTTTT.

This chain uses TRBV7-3 with TRBJ2-3; either TRBD1 or TRBD2 may fit D (5 bases each). This CDR3 contains 16 residues. V was shortened by 5 bases and J by 0 bases, with 15 bases between the two germline ends. The germline V gene encodes CDR1 SGHTA and CDR2 FQGTGA. The DNA of the CDR3 is TGTGCCAGCAGCGAAGGACTGGGGGTTAGCACAGATACGCAGTATTTT. Translating gives CASSEGLGVSTDTQYF.

V usage is TRBV7-2 and J usage is TRBJ2-1; the D gene is possibly TRBD2 (6 bases). Germline CDR1 is SGHTA and CDR2 is FQGNSA. CDR3 length: 15 residues. The ends were cut back, 6 bases at V and 3 bases at J, with 15 bases in the middle. CDR3 in amino acids: CASREPGLSYNEQFF. The CDR3 nucleotides read TGTGCCAGCAGAGAACCGGGACTGAGCTACAATGAGCAGTTCTTC.

The chain has TRBV5-1 and TRBJ1-1, with D unresolved. Germline V gene data show CDR1 as SGHRS and CDR2 as YFSETQ. V was cut by 3 bases and J by 7 bases, with 13 bases left in between. CDR3 length equals 13 residues. In DNA, the CDR3 is TGCGCCAGCAGCTCTGGAGGGTACAGTGAAGCTTTCTTT. This translates into CASSSGGYSEAFF.

This clone was counted a single time. The V and J genes are TRBV6-1 and TRBJ2-2; D not certain. The CDR3 extends over 14 amino acids. V shed 4 bases and J shed 1 base, with 7 bases lying between them. Germline-derived CDR1 and CDR2 are MNHNS and SASEGT. The CDR3 nucleotides read TGTGCCAGCAGTGGGCGGCTGAACACCGGGGAGCTGTTTTTT. Translated, it gives CASSGRLNTGELFF.

This chain uses TRBV11-3 with TRBJ1-1; D is unclear. Germline values: CDR1 SGHNT, CDR2 YENEEA. Trimming took 4 bases from V and 5 from J, leaving 8 bases between them. The length of the CDR3 is 12 residues. CDR3 coding DNA: TGTGCCAGCAGCTCTCACGGGACTGAAGCTTTCTTT. This gives the protein CASSSHGTEAFF. Full variable domain (remainder filled in from reference TRBV11-3 and TRBJ1-1): EAGVVQSPRYKIIEKKQPVAFWCNPISGHNTLYWYLQNLGQGPELLIRYENEEAVDDSQLPKDRFSAERLKGVDSTLKIQPAELGDSAVYLCASSSHGTEAFFGQGTRLTVV.

The chain links TRBV18 to TRBJ1-4, with 7 bases that match TRBD1. The CDR3 has 14 residues. V lost 2 bases to trimming and J lost 6 bases; unmatched junction nucleotides: 3. Per germline, CDR1 KGHSH and CDR2 LQKENI. This CDR3 is CASSPIDRDEKLFF. CDR3 nucleotides: TGTGCCAGCTCACCAATCGACAGGGATGAAAAACTGTTTTTT.

This chain connects TRBV28 to TRBJ2-3, with TRBD2 identical over 13 bases. CDR3 length: 20 amino acids. V gave up 2 bases and J gave up 0 bases; unmatched junction bases: 11. CDR1 and CDR2 (germline): MDHEN, SYDVKM. CDR3 in amino acids: CASSLPLAGGPFVSTDTQYF. DNA for the CDR3: TGTGCCAGCAGTTTACCACTAGCGGGAGGGCCGTTTGTGAGCACAGATACGCAGTATTTT.

V and J are TRBV30 and TRBJ2-4, with a weak D call TRBD1 (5 bases). Per the germline V gene, CDR1 is GTSNPN and CDR2 is SVGIG (reference sequence). This CDR3 contains 15 residues. Deletions cut 0 bases from V and 1 base from J, with 10 bases between. The CDR3 DNA sequence: TGTGCCTGGAGTGTACGTGGGGCGGCCAAAAACATTCAGTACTTC. It specifies CAWSVRGAAKNIQYF.

The V and J genes are TRBV7-6 and TRBJ2-7, with 10 bases matching TRBD1. Germline loops: CDR1 SGHVS, CDR2 FNYEAQ. This CDR3 has 15 amino acids. V dropped 3 bases and J dropped 2; count of bases not matched to a gene: 4. CDR3 sequence reads: CASSLGGQGAYEQYF. DNA for the CDR3: TGTGCCAGCAGCTTGGGAGGACAGGGGGCCTACGAGCAGTACTTC.

The chain links TRBV18 to TRBJ2-1; D perhaps matches TRBD1 (6 bases). The germline gives CDR1 KGHSH, CDR2 LQKENI. V gave up 3 bases and J gave up 5 bases, with 20 bases separating them. This CDR3 comprises 17 residues. This chain's CDR3 is CASSPYRQAIGHNEQFF. The CDR3 bases are TGTGCCAGCTCACCCTACAGACAGGCGATAGGGCACAATGAGCAGTTCTTC.

The chain is built from TRBV19 and TRBJ1-2; D is unresolved. The CDR3 covers 14 residues. The germline V and J ends were trimmed by 6 bases and 4 bases, with 15 bases remaining between them. Looked up from germline, CDR1 is LNHDA and CDR2 is SQIVND (reference sequence). The CDR3 coding sequence is TGTGCCAGTAGGTCCTCCGGGTCCCCCTATGGCTACACCTTC. Amino acids: CASRSSGSPYGYTF.

The rearrangement links TRBV7-2 to TRBJ1-3; TRBD1 matches at 12 bases. Germline assignment: CDR1 SGHTA and CDR2 FQGNSA. The CDR3 has 16 amino acids. V trimming: 1 base; J trimming: 6 bases; junction bases outside the gene matches: 4. CDR3 region: CASSLGGTGGQNTIYF. CDR3 nucleotide sequence: TGTGCCAGCAGCTTAGGAGGGACAGGGGGCCAAAACACCATATATTTT.

V gene TRBV7-3 combines with J gene TRBJ2-2; D not resolved. This CDR3 region has 16 residues. The germline gives CDR1 SGHTA, CDR2 FQGTGA. With 1 base removed from V and 2 bases from J, the gap between germline ends came to 11 bases. The CDR3 region is CASSLRSGENTGELFF. The DNA for the CDR3 is TGTGCCAGCAGCTTAAGATCTGGAGAAAACACCGGGGAGCTGTTTTTT.